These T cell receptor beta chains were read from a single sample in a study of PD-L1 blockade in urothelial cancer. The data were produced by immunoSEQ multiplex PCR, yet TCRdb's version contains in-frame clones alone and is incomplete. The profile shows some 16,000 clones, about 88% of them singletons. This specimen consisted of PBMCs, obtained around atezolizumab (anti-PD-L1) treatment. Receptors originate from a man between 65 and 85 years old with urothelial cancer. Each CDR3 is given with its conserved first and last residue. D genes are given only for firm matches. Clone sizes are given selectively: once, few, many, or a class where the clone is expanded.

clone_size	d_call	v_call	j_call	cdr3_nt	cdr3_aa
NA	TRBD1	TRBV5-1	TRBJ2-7	TGCGCCAGCAGCCCGGGACAGGGCAACTACGAGCAGTACTTC	CASSPGQGNYEQYF
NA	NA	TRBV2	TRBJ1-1	TGTGCCAGCTCGGGAATTGGGGCTTTCTTT	CASSGIGAFF
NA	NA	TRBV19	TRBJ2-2	TGTGCCAGTACATGGGGCGCTCTGACCGGGGAGCTGTTTTTT	CASTWGALTGELFF
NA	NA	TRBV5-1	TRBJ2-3	TGCGCCAGCAGCTTGGTGGGGAGAGATACGCAGTATTTT	CASSLVGRDTQYF
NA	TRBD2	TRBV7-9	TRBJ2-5	TGTGCCAGCAGCTTCCGCTTGACTAGCGGGGGGGAAGAGACCCAGTACTTC	CASSFRLTSGGEETQYF
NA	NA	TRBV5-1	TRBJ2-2	TGCGCCAGCAGCAGCAGCGCCGGGGAGCTGTTTTTT	CASSSSAGELFF
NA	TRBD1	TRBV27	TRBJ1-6	TGTGCCACTTCCGATAGTGGGACAGGGGCTCCCCTCCACTTT	CATSDSGTGAPLHF
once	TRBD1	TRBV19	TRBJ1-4	TGTGCCAGTACAAGGGACAGGGGTGAAAAACTGTTTTTT	CASTRDRGEKLFF
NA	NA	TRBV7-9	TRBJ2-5	TGTGCCAGCGGGGGGTTGGGGGAGACCCAGTACTTC	CASGGLGETQYF
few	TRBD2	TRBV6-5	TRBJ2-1	TGTGCCAGCAGTTACCCGGGACTAGCGGGGAATGAGCAGTTCTTC	CASSYPGLAGNEQFF
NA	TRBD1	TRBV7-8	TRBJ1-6	TGTGCCAGCAGCGGAGGGACAGCCCTTAGCTCCTATAATTCACCCCTCCACTTT	CASSGGTALSSYNSPLHF
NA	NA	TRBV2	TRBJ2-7	TGTGCCAGCAGTCCGGGGTTACAGGGCGCCCACGAGCAGTACTTC	CASSPGLQGAHEQYF
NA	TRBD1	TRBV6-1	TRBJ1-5	TGTGCCAGCAGTGGACGGGACAGAATGTTGAGGGTTCAGCCCCAGCATTTT	CASSGRDRMLRVQPQHF
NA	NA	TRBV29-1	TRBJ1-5	TGCAGCGTTGTGTGCGGGGGGGTTCAGCCCCAGCATTTT	CSVVCGGVQPQHF
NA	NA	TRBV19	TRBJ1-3	TGTGCCACCCGGGAGAGCTCTGGAAACACCATATATTTT	CATRESSGNTIYF
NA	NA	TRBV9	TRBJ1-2	TGTGCCAGCAGCGTAGACTCCGGACAGCAAATTAACTATGGCTACACCTTC	CASSVDSGQQINYGYTF
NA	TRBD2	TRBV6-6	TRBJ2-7	TGTGCCAGCAGTTCCCCTCTGACTAGCGGGACCTACGAGCAGTACTTC	CASSSPLTSGTYEQYF
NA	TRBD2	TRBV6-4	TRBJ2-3	TGTGCCAGCAACCCGGGGAAAGCGGGGGGACGCACAGATACGCAGTATTTT	CASNPGKAGGRTDTQYF
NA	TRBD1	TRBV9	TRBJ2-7	TGTGCCAGCAGCGTCGGACAGGGACCGTCAGGGCAGTACTTC	CASSVGQGPSGQYF
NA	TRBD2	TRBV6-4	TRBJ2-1	TGTGCCAGCAGTGGGACTAGCGGGGGCTACAATGAGCAGTTCTTC	CASSGTSGGYNEQFF
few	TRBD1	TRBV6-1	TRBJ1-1	TGTGCCAGCAGCTTTACAGGGGGCACTGAAGCTTTCTTT	CASSFTGGTEAFF
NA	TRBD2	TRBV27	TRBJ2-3	TGTGCCAGCAGTTTAGCACTAGCGGGGCCCACAGATACGCAGTATTTT	CASSLALAGPTDTQYF
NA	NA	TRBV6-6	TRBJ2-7	TGTGCCAGCAGCCCCCAGAAGTCATACGAGCAGTACTTC	CASSPQKSYEQYF
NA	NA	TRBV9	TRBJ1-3	TGTGCCAGCAGCGTTATGACAGGTGGCCACTCTGGAAACACCATATATTTT	CASSVMTGGHSGNTIYF
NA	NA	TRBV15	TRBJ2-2	TGTGCCACCAGCAGAGATCTCGGGGGCGGGGAGCTGTTTTTT	CATSRDLGGGELFF
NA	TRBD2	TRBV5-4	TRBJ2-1	TGTGCCAGCAGCTTGGCTGGGGGGGGGTCTAATGAGCAGTTCTTC	CASSLAGGGSNEQFF
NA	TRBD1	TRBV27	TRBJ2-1	TGTGCCAGCAGTTCGGGGACAGGAGGGCCCTACAATGAGCAGTTCTTC	CASSSGTGGPYNEQFF
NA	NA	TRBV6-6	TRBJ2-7	TGTGCCAGTACCCGGGACTTCAACTACGAGCAGTACTTC	CASTRDFNYEQYF
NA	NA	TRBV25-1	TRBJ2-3	TGTGCCAGCAGTGGTCGAGTCCCCCAAGCGGTGGGCACAGATACGCAGTATTTT	CASSGRVPQAVGTDTQYF
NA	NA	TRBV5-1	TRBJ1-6	TGCGCCAGCAGCCGCTCAGGGGATAATTCACCCCTCCACTTT	CASSRSGDNSPLHF
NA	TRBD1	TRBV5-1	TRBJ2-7	TGCGCCAGCAGCTTGATTCCGGGACAGGGACCTTTCTCCTACGAGCAGTACTTC	CASSLIPGQGPFSYEQYF
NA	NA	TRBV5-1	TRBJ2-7	TGCGCCAGCACCTCTATGGACAGACTCTCCTACGAGCAGTACTTC	CASTSMDRLSYEQYF
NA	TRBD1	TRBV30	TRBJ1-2	TGTGCCTGGAGCAGGACAGGGAGGTTGTATGGCTACACCTTC	CAWSRTGRLYGYTF
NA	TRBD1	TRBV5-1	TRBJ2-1	TGCGCCAGCAGCTGGGGACAGGCCACGTTCTACAATGAGCAGTTCTTC	CASSWGQATFYNEQFF
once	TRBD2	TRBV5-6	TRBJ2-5	TGTGCCAGCAGCGACGAAAGGACTAGCGGGAGAAAACAAGAGACCCAGTACTTC	CASSDERTSGRKQETQYF
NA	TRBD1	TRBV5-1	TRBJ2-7	TGCGCCAGCAGCCTCCCGGACAGGGCGGCGGTTGGCTCCTACGAGCAGTACTTC	CASSLPDRAAVGSYEQYF
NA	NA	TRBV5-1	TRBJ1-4	TGCGCCAGCAGCTTATCAGGGTTAAATGAAAAACTGTTTTTT	CASSLSGLNEKLFF
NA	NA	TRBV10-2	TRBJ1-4	TGCGCCAGCAGTGATCGAGTTAATGAAAAACTGTTTTTT	CASSDRVNEKLFF
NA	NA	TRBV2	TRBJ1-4	TGTGCCAGCATCAGGAGGCTTTATGAAAAACTGTTTTTT	CASIRRLYEKLFF
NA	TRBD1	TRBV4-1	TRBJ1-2	TGCGCCAGCAGCCCGATGTTAGGGGGACAGGTCATCTATGGCTACACCTTC	CASSPMLGGQVIYGYTF
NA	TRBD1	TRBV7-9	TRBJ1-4	TGTGCCAGCAGCACAGGACAGGGGTATAATGAAAAACTGTTTTTT	CASSTGQGYNEKLFF
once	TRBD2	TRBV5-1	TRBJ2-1	TGCGCCAGCAGCTTGGAGGGTAGCGGGGGGGCAAATGAGCAGTTCTTC	CASSLEGSGGANEQFF
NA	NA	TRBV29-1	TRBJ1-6	TGCAGCGTTGAAGGGGGTCCCAGGGGATGGGATTCACCCCTCCACTTT	CSVEGGPRGWDSPLHF
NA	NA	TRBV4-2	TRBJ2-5	TGTGCCAGCGCGGTGGCGGGGGCCCAAGAGACCCAGTACTTC	CASAVAGAQETQYF
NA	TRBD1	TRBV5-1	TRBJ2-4	TGCGCCAGCAGCCCGACAGGGGTCAAAAACATTCAGTACTTC	CASSPTGVKNIQYF
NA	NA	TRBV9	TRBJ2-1	TGTGCCAGCAGCGCAAGGCGGGGACTTGACAATGAGCAGTTCTTC	CASSARRGLDNEQFF
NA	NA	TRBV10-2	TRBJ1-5	TGCGCCAGCAGGGTCCAGACAAATCAGCCCCAGCATTTT	CASRVQTNQPQHF